These T cell receptor beta chains were read from a single sample in a study of blood T cell repertoires in COVID-19. TCRdb keeps only in-frame clones here, not all; method: immunoSEQ multiplex PCR. The table records tens of thousands of clones, roughly 88% of them present only once. Source material: peripheral blood. The receptors were sampled from a man aged 70-80 years with acute or convalescent COVID-19. Each CDR3 is given with its conserved first and last residue. D genes are given only for firm matches. Not all rows give a size; the values are once, few, many and, for expanded clones, a class.

>TRBJ2-3|TRBV5-4|TRBD2|-|17
CASSVGTSKRGTDTQYF
TGTGCCAGCAGCGTCGGGACTAGCAAGAGGGGCACAGATACGCAGTATTTT
>TRBJ1-2|TRBV29-1|-|-|9
CSLIYGYTF
TGCAGCCTTATCTATGGCTACACCTTC
>TRBJ1-5|TRBV6-2/TRBV6-3|-|-|15
CASSYRVGSNQPQHF
TGTGCCAGCAGTTACCGGGTCGGGAGCAATCAGCCCCAGCATTTT
>TRBJ2-2|TRBV9|-|-|15
CASSVGGTNTGELFF
TGTGCCAGCAGCGTAGGAGGGACGAACACCGGGGAGCTGTTTTTT
>TRBJ2-3|TRBV9|TRBD1|-|16
CASSVALDRGTDTQYF
TGTGCCAGCAGCGTAGCCCTGGACAGGGGCACAGATACGCAGTATTTT
>TRBJ1-2|TRBV7-9|TRBD1|-|13
CASSSAGGSGYTF
TGTGCCAGCAGCTCGGCAGGGGGCTCTGGCTACACCTTC
>TRBJ1-3|TRBV11-1|TRBD1|-|16
CASSHRDRASGNTIYF
TGTGCCAGCAGCCACCGGGACAGAGCCTCTGGAAACACCATATATTTT
>TRBJ1-4|TRBV20-1|-|-|14
CSASQGRGDEKLFF
TGCAGTGCTAGTCAGGGGAGGGGGGATGAAAAACTGTTTTTT
>TRBJ1-2|TRBV6-5|TRBD1|few|14
CASTRDRGLYGYTF
TGTGCCAGCACACGCGACAGGGGGCTGTATGGCTACACCTTC
>TRBJ1-1|TRBV10-2|-|-|15
CASSPMRGRDTEAFF
TGCGCCAGCAGCCCCATGCGGGGTAGGGACACTGAAGCTTTCTTT
>TRBJ2-2|TRBV6-2/TRBV6-3|TRBD1|-|17
CASSHVSGTVNTGELFF
TGTGCCAGCAGTCACGTCTCCGGGACAGTGAACACCGGGGAGCTGTTTTTT
>TRBJ1-2|TRBV27|-|-|17
CASSLNFGRVANYGYTF
TGTGCCAGCAGTTTAAACTTCGGCCGGGTAGCTAACTATGGCTACACCTTC
>TRBJ1-4|TRBV4-1|-|-|13
CASSPKSYEKLFF
TGCGCCAGCAGCCCCAAGAGCTATGAAAAACTGTTTTTT
>TRBJ1-5|TRBV5-6|-|-|16
CASSLYDTFRNQPQHF
TGTGCCAGCAGCTTGTATGACACCTTTAGAAATCAGCCCCAGCATTTT
>TRBJ1-4|TRBV27|-|-|17
CASRFGGWPATNEKLFF
TGTGCCAGCAGGTTTGGGGGGTGGCCTGCAACTAATGAAAAACTGTTTTTT
>TRBJ1-4|TRBV5-6|-|-|14
CASSSAPGNEKLFF
TGTGCCAGCAGCTCCGCCCCGGGAAATGAAAAACTGTTTTTT
>TRBJ1-6|TRBV7-4|TRBD1|once|19
CASSPATGRSGSYNSPLHF
TGTGCCAGCAGCCCGGCGACAGGGAGAAGTGGGTCCTATAATTCACCCCTCCACTTT
>TRBJ1-1|TRBV19|-|-|13
CASSSRGGTEAFF
TGTGCCAGTAGTAGCCGAGGGGGCACTGAAGCTTTCTTT
>TRBJ2-2|TRBV11-3|-|once|16
CASSLVGDPNTGELFF
TGTGCCAGCAGCTTAGTAGGGGATCCGAACACCGGGGAGCTGTTTTTT
>TRBJ1-5|TRBV28|-|-|15
CASSLSQFSNQPQHF
TGTGCCAGCAGTTTATCACAGTTCAGCAATCAGCCCCAGCATTTT
>TRBJ1-5|TRBV28|-|few|15
CASSSQGVGNQPQHF
TGTGCCAGCTCCTCACAGGGAGTAGGCAATCAGCCCCAGCATTTT
>TRBJ1-1|TRBV7-8|-|-|13
CASSPSWNTEAFF
TGTGCCAGCAGCCCCAGTTGGAACACTGAAGCTTTCTTT